This T cell receptor (beta chain) was identified in a study of naive and memory T cell subsets. Broader study findings: Over 90% of naive TCR sequences appeared only once, unlike memory subsets. Naive repertoires, especially CD8, held a few larger clonotypes, possibly memory cells re-expressing CD45RA.

This clonotype showed up just a few times. Its specificity is unknown. This CDR3 has 14 amino acids. V gave up 6 bases and J gave up 10 bases; unmatched junction bases: 7. An equimolar mix of two oligonucleotides served as the beta constant-region primer for TRBC1 and TRBC2. Ligated cDNA was amplified by four rounds of PCR with nested alpha and beta constant-region primers and SP2. TCRdb reprocessed the UMI-ligation and nested PCR reads with MiXCR, giving one entry per CDR3 protein. The table has 150,000 or so distinct CDR3 sequences, about 23% seen once. After the first PCR, alpha and beta chain libraries were processed separately. Cells stained for CD3, CD4, CD8, CD45RA and CD27 were sorted into four subsets.

The source material was naive CD4+ T cells from blood. This clonotype originated in a human donor in good health. The chain couples TRBV12-3 or TRBV12-4 to TRBJ2-1; 12 nucleotides match TRBD2. CDR3 coding DNA: TGTGCCAGCAGCCCACGACTAGCGGGAGACGAGCAGTTCTTC. Its translation: CASSPRLAGDEQFF.